A selection of T cell receptor beta chains follows, all from one sample in a study of shared clonotypes between healthy human individuals. Sequenced by immunoSEQ multiplex PCR; TCRdb stores in-frame clones only, minus some. The table lists about 2.3 million clones, approximately 95% of them singletons. The specimen was naive CD4+ T cells from PBMCs. Source of these receptors: a man younger than 35 in good health. Some clones in this sample may be carry-over from other donors' samples. Each CDR3 is given with its conserved first and last residue. The order of the fields is V gene, J gene, D gene, clone size, CDR3 DNA, CDR3 protein. A D gene is named only where the DNA matches it firmly. Part of the rows lack a size; the others show once, few, many or a class for expanded clones.

TRBV6-5	TRBJ2-2	.	.	TGTGCCAGCAGTAGAACAGGGGACTACACCGGGGAGCTGTTTTTT	CASSRTGDYTGELFF
TRBV7-8	TRBJ2-7	TRBD1	.	TGTGCCAGCAGCTTGAACCAGTTGGGGACAGGGTGGGTTTTAGAGCAGTACTTC	CASSLNQLGTGWVLEQYF
TRBV7-9	TRBJ1-1	TRBD1	.	TGTGCCAGCAGCCGCTCCGGGACAGAAGAAGCTTTCTTT	CASSRSGTEEAFF
TRBV5-1	TRBJ2-1	.	.	TGCGCCAGCAGCTTCGAGCGGAGAGACAATGAGCAGTTCTTC	CASSFERRDNEQFF
TRBV7-9	TRBJ2-1	TRBD2	.	TGTGCCAGCAGCTTAGTTAGGGTTGGCGGGGGAACCTACAATGAGCAGTTCTTC	CASSLVRVGGGTYNEQFF
TRBV10-3	TRBJ2-3	.	.	TGTGCCATCAGGGAGCACACAGATACGCAGTATTTT	CAIREHTDTQYF
TRBV4-2	TRBJ2-7	TRBD2	.	TGTGCCAGCAGCCAAGGGGGTGGTAGCGGGAGGCACTACGAGCAGTACTTC	CASSQGGGSGRHYEQYF
TRBV5-1	TRBJ2-6	.	.	TGCGCCAGCAGCCCACTCAGCTCTGGGGCCAACGTCCTGACTTTC	CASSPLSSGANVLTF
TRBV6-1	TRBJ2-1	TRBD2	.	TGTGCCAGCAGTGTCGCGGGGGGACGCAATGAGCAGTTCTTC	CASSVAGGRNEQFF
TRBV7-9	TRBJ2-7	TRBD2	.	TGTGCCAGCAGCCAAATCCGGGGGGGCTCCCCTTACGAGCAGTACTTC	CASSQIRGGSPYEQYF
TRBV11-2	TRBJ2-3	.	.	TGTGCCAGCAGCCCCCTAGGTACGCAGTATTTT	CASSPLGTQYF
TRBV7-9	TRBJ2-1	.	.	TGTGCCAGCAGCTTACAGAATGAGCAGTTCTTC	CASSLQNEQFF
TRBV30	TRBJ1-4	TRBD1	once	TGTGCCTTCCCACCGGGACAGGGCGAAAAACTGTTTTTT	CAFPPGQGEKLFF
TRBV2	TRBJ2-4	.	.	TGTGCCAGCAGTGAATCGTGGTTAGCCAAAAACATTCAGTACTTC	CASSESWLAKNIQYF
TRBV6-6	TRBJ2-2	.	.	TGTGCCAGCAGGGTAGCGGCTTCCGGGGAGCTGTTTTTT	CASRVAASGELFF
TRBV11-2	TRBJ2-5	.	.	TGTGCCAGCAGCTTAGGCAGGGCCCAAGAGACCCAGTACTTC	CASSLGRAQETQYF
TRBV7-3	TRBJ2-5	TRBD1	.	TGTGCCAGCAGCTTAAATTTCGTTCGGGCAGGGGGACATCAAGAGACCCAGTACTTC	CASSLNFVRAGGHQETQYF
TRBV28	TRBJ2-3	.	.	TGTGCCAGCAGAACAGGGTCCCAAAGGTCAACAGATACGCAGTATTTT	CASRTGSQRSTDTQYF
TRBV13	TRBJ2-2	.	.	TGTGCCAGCAGCTCGAGGGGCCAGACCGGGGAGCTGTTTTTT	CASSSRGQTGELFF
TRBV10-3	TRBJ2-2	.	.	TGTGCCATCGGAGACCGGCTGAACACCGGGGAGCTGTTTTTT	CAIGDRLNTGELFF
TRBV4-1	TRBJ1-2	.	few	TGCGCCAGCAGCCAGGGGCGTACCCCCTATGGCTACACCTTC	CASSQGRTPYGYTF
TRBV9	TRBJ2-1	.	once	TGTGCCAGCAGCGTTTGGGGGAGTAGCCCCAATGAGCAGTTCTTC	CASSVWGSSPNEQFF
TRBV2	TRBJ1-1	.	.	TGTGCCAGCAGTACTTGGGGAGGCCCTAACACTGAAGCTTTCTTT	CASSTWGGPNTEAFF
TRBV5-1	TRBJ1-1	.	.	TGCGCCAGCAGCCTCCTTGGGGTGGGCACTGAAGCTTTCTTT	CASSLLGVGTEAFF
TRBV7-3	TRBJ2-1	.	.	TGTGCCAGCAGCGACTCTAGCGACAGCTCCTACAATGAGCAGTTCTTC	CASSDSSDSSYNEQFF
TRBV14	TRBJ2-7	.	.	TGTGCCAGCAGCCAAGACCTCATTGGCGAGCAGTACTTC	CASSQDLIGEQYF
TRBV7-2	TRBJ1-5	.	.	TGTGCCAGCAGCTTAGGTGCCCCCCGGGGGCGAGGAAATCAGCCCCAGCATTTT	CASSLGAPRGRGNQPQHF
TRBV4-1	TRBJ2-7	TRBD1	.	TGCGCCAGCAGCAAAGGGGACAGGGGCTACGAGCAGTACTTC	CASSKGDRGYEQYF
TRBV7-9	TRBJ2-3	.	.	TGTGCCAGCAGCGTGGGACATTCTAGCACAGATACGCAGTATTTT	CASSVGHSSTDTQYF
TRBV5-1	TRBJ1-1	.	.	TGCGCCAGCAGCTTGTCTGTAGGAACGAACACTGAAGCTTTCTTT	CASSLSVGTNTEAFF
TRBV5-4	TRBJ1-2	TRBD1	.	TGTGCCAGCAGCTTGGAGTCAGGGGGTGGCTACACCTTC	CASSLESGGGYTF
TRBV30	TRBJ2-7	TRBD1	once	TGTGCCTGGGGGACAGGACGCTACGAGCAGTACTTC	CAWGTGRYEQYF
TRBV4-3	TRBJ2-7	.	.	TGCGCCAGCAGCCCACCGGGACGAGCCTACGAGCAGTACTTC	CASSPPGRAYEQYF
TRBV18	TRBJ2-1	TRBD2	.	TGTGCCAGCTCACCAGGGACTAGCGGGGTGAATGAGCAGTTCTTC	CASSPGTSGVNEQFF
TRBV6-5	TRBJ1-1	.	.	TGTGCCAGCAGTCCGACCGAAAAAGGTAATGAAGCTTTCTTT	CASSPTEKGNEAFF
TRBV19	TRBJ1-1	.	.	TGTGCCAGTAGTATATCCGGACAGAAGAACACTGAAGCTTTCTTT	CASSISGQKNTEAFF
TRBV29-1	TRBJ1-5	.	.	TGCAGCGTTGTATTTGACGGTCTCGATCAGCCCCAGCATTTT	CSVVFDGLDQPQHF
TRBV21-1	TRBJ2-2	.	.	TGTGCCAGCAGCAAATTGGTTATTAAAGGACCCGGGGAGCTGTTTTTT	CASSKLVIKGPGELFF
TRBV7-8	TRBJ1-5	TRBD1	.	TGTGCCAGCAGCTTAGTGCCGGGACAGGGCGGGCAGCCCCAGCATTTT	CASSLVPGQGGQPQHF
TRBV13	TRBJ1-1	.	.	TGTGCCAGCAGAATGACGTATATGGGAGTGGACTTCATGAACACTGAAGCTTTCTTT	CASRMTYMGVDFMNTEAFF
TRBV28	TRBJ1-5	.	.	TGTGCCAGCAGTTCCGAAAACACCAGGCCCCAGCATTTT	CASSSENTRPQHF
TRBV9	TRBJ1-2	.	.	TGTGCCAGCAGCGTAGCTGGCAGCACCCTAAATGGCTACACCTTC	CASSVAGSTLNGYTF
TRBV5-5	TRBJ2-5	TRBD1	.	TGTGCCAGCAGGCGAGACAGGGGCGGTCAAGAGACCCAGTACTTC	CASRRDRGGQETQYF
TRBV5-1	TRBJ2-7	TRBD2	.	TGCGCCAGCAGCCGGGGGGACTTTTACGAGCAGTACTTC	CASSRGDFYEQYF
TRBV28	TRBJ2-7	.	.	TGTGCCAGCAGTTTATGGCGGTTGGAGGGGGGCTACGAGCAGTACTTC	CASSLWRLEGGYEQYF
TRBV7-2	TRBJ1-1	.	.	TGTGCCAGCAGCTCCTTTGACCGTGGTTGGGTTGCTTTCTTT	CASSSFDRGWVAFF
TRBV6-1	TRBJ1-1	TRBD1	.	TGTGCCAGCAGTGAACGTCCCAGGGCAGGGGGCATGAACACTGAAGCTTTCTTT	CASSERPRAGGMNTEAFF
TRBV6-6	TRBJ1-1	TRBD1	.	TGTGCCAGCAGACGCACAGGGGCAGACACTGAAGCTTTCTTT	CASRRTGADTEAFF
TRBV6-6	TRBJ1-1	.	once	TGTGCCAGCAGTTACCCGGGGACGCAGGACACTGAAGCTTTCTTT	CASSYPGTQDTEAFF
TRBV4-1	TRBJ1-3	.	.	TGCGCCAGCAGCCAAGCGGCACTGGGCCAGGCGAATACGGGTTACACCATATATTTT	CASSQAALGQANTGYTIYF
TRBV5-6	TRBJ1-3	.	.	TGTGCCAGCAGCTCCTGGGGGACCTTCTCTGGAAACACCATATATTTT	CASSSWGTFSGNTIYF
TRBV6-6	TRBJ2-7	TRBD1	.	TGTGCCAGCAGTCAAAGGGGACAGGGAGGCTACGAGCAGTACTTC	CASSQRGQGGYEQYF
TRBV5-1	TRBJ2-3	TRBD1	.	TGCGCCAGCAGCTTGGCGCTGACAGGGGACACAGATACGCAGTATTTT	CASSLALTGDTDTQYF